Given below is one T cell receptor (beta chain) in context. The CDR3 has 17 residues. Losses at the gene ends were 3 bases for V and 9 bases for J; bases not matched to a gene: 16. Germline V gene sequence: CDR1 SGHDN, CDR2 FVKESK. This record comes from a study of blood T cell repertoires in COVID-19. Some clones are missing from TCRdb's copy, which holds only in-frame ones; the method was immunoSEQ multiplex PCR. In the table there are some 97,000 clones, about nine tenths of which are singletons. Sequenced material: peripheral blood. This receptor was taken from a man over 45 with active COVID-19. The rearrangement uses TRBV14 and TRBJ2-2; TRBD2 matches at 7 bases. DNA of the CDR3: TGTGCCAGCAGCCACGGAATCGGCGGGGGTGCCTCCCGGGAGCTGTTTTTT. Its translation: CASSHGIGGGASRELFF.